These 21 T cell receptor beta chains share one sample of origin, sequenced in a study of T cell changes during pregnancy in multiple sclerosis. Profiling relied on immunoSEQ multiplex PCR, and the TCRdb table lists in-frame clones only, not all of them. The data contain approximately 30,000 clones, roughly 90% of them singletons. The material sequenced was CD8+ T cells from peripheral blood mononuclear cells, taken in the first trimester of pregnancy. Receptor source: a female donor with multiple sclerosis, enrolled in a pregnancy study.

In nucleotides, the CDR3 is TGTGCCAGCAGCGACACCTACGAGCAGTACTTC. It yields the protein CASSDTYEQYF. This rearrangement joins TRBV9 to TRBJ2-7, with D uncertain. Looked up from germline, CDR1 is SGDLS and CDR2 is YYNGEE. Trimming removed 3 bases from V and 2 bases from J, with 3 bases in between. This CDR3 has 11 residues.

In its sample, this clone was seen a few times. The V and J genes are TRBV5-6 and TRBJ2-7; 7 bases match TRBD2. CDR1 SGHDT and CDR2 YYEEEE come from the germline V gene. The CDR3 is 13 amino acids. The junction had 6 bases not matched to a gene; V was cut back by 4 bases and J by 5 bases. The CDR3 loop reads CASSRRLAHEQYF. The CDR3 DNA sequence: TGTGCCAGCAGCCGCAGACTAGCCCACGAGCAGTACTTC.

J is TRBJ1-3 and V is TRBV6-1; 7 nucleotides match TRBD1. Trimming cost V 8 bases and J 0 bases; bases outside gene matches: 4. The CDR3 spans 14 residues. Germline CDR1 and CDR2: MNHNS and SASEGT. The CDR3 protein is CASEGAASGNTIYF. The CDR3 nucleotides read TGTGCCAGCGAGGGGGCGGCCTCTGGAAACACCATATATTTT.

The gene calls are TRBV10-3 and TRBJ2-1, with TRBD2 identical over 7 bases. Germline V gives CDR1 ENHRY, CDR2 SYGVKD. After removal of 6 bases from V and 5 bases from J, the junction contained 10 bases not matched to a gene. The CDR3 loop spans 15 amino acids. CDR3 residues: CAISPGLAANNEQFF. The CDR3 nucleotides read TGTGCCATCAGCCCAGGCCTAGCGGCTAACAATGAGCAGTTCTTC.

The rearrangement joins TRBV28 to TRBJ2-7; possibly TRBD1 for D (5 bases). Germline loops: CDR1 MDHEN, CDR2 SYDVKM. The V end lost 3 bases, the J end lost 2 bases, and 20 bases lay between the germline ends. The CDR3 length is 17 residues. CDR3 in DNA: TGTGCCAGCAGTTTCTCAAGATCCAGGGCCTTCACCTACGAGCAGTACTTC. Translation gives CASSFSRSRAFTYEQYF.

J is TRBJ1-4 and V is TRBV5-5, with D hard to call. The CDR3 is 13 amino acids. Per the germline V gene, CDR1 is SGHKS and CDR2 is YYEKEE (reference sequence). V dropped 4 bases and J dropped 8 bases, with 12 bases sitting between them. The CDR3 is CASSGDSREKLFF. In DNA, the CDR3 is TGTGCCAGCAGCGGTGACTCAAGGGAAAAACTGTTTTTT.

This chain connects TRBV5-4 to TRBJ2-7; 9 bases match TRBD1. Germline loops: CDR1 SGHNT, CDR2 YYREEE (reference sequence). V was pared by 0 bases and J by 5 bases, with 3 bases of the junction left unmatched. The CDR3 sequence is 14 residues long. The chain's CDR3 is CASSLVGQGNEQYF. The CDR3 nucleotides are TGTGCCAGCAGCTTGGTTGGACAGGGGAACGAGCAGTACTTC.

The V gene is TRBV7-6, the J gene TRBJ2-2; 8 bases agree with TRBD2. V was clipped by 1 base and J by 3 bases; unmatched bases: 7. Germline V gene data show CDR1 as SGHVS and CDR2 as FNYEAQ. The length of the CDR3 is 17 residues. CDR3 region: CASSLGSGSTYTGELFF. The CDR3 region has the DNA TGTGCCAGCAGCTTAGGAAGCGGGAGTACGTACACCGGGGAGCTGTTTTTT.

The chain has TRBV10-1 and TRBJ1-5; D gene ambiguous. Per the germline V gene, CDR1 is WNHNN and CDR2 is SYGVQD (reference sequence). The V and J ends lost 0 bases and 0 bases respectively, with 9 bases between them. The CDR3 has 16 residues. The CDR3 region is CASSESPGNSNQPQHF. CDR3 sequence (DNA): TGCGCCAGCAGTGAGTCCCCCGGGAATAGCAATCAGCCCCAGCATTTT.

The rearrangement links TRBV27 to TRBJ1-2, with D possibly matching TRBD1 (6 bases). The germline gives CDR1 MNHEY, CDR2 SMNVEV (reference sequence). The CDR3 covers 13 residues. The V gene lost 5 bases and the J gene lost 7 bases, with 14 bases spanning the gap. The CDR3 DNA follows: TGTGCCAGCAGTCCACTTTACAGGGTTGGCTACACCTTC. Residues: CASSPLYRVGYTF.

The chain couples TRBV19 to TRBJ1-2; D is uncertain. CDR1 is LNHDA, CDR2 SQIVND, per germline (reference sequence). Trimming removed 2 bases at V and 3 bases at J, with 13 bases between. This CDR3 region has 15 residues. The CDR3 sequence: CASSISSRNYYGYTF. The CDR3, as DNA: TGTGCCAGTAGTATAAGTAGTAGAAATTACTATGGCTACACCTTC.

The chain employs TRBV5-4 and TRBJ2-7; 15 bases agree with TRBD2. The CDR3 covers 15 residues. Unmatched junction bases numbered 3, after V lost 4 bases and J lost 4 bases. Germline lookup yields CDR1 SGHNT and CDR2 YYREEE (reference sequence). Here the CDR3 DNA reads TGTGCCAGCAGCCCGGGGACTAGCGGGAGGTACGAGCAGTACTTC. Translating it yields CASSPGTSGRYEQYF.

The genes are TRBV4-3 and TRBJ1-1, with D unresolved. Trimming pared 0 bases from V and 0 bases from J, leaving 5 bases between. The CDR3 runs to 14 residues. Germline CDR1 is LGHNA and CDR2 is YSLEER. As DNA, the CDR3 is TGCGCCAGCAGCCAAGATCGGTTGAACACTGAAGCTTTCTTT. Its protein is CASSQDRLNTEAFF.

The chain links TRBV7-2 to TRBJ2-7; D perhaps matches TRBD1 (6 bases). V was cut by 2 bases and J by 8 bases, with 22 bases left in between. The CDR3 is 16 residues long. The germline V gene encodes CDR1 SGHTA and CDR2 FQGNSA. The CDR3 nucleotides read TGTGCCAGCAGCTTATTGAAGGGCAGGGGAGTAATGAAGCAGTACTTC. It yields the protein CASSLLKGRGVMKQYF. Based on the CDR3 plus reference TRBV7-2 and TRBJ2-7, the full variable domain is GAGVSQSPSNKVTEKGKDVELRCDPISGHTALYWYRQSLGQGLEFLIYFQGNSAPDKSGLPSDRFSAERTGGSVSTLTIQRTQQEDSAVYLCASSLLKGRGVMKQYFGPGTRLTVT.

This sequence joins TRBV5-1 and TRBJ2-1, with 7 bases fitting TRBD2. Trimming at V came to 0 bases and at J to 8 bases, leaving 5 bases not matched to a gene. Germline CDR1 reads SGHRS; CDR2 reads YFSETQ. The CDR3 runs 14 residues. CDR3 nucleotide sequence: TGCGCCAGCAGCTTGGCCGGGACTACTGATGAGCAGTTCTTC. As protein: CASSLAGTTDEQFF.

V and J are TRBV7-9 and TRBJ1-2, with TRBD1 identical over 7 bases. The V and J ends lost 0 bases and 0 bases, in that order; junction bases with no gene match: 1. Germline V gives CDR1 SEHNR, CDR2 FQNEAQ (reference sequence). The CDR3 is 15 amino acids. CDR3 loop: CASSLAGTANYGYTF. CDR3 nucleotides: TGTGCCAGCAGCTTAGCCGGGACAGCTAACTATGGCTACACCTTC.

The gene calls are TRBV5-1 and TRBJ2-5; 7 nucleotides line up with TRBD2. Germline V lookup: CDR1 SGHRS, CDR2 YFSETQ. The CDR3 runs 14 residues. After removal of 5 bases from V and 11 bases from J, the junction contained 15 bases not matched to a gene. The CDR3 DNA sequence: TGCGCCAGCAGTCCTAGCGGACCTATCTTGGAGCAGTACTTC. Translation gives CASSPSGPILEQYF.

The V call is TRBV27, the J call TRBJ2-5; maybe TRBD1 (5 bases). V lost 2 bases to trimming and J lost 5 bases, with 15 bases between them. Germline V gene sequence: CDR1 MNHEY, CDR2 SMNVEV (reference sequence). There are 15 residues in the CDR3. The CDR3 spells CASSLGAGLGETQYF. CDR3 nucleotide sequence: TGTGCCAGCAGTTTAGGGGCAGGGCTGGGGGAGACCCAGTACTTC.

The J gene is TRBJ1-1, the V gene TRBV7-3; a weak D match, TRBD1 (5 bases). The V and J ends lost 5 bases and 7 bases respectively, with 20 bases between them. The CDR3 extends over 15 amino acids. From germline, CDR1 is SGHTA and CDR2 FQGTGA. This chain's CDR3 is CASSPTLDSANEAFF. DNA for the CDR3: TGTGCCAGCAGCCCAACCCTAGACAGCGCTAATGAAGCTTTCTTT.

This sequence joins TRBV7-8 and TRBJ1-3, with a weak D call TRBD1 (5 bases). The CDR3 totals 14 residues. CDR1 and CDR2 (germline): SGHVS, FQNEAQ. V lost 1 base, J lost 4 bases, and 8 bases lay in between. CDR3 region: CASSLVPGGNTIYF. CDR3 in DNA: TGTGCCAGCAGCTTAGTTCCAGGGGGAAACACCATATATTTT.

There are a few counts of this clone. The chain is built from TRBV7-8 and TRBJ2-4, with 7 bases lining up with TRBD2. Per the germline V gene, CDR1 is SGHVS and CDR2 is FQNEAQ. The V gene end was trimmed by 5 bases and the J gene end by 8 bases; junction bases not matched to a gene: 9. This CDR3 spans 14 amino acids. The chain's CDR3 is CASSLTGGGDIQYF. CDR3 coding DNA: TGTGCCAGCAGCCTTACGGGGGGAGGTGACATTCAGTACTTC. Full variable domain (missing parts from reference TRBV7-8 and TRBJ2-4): GAGVSQSPRYKVAKRGQDVALRCDPISGHVSLFWYQQALGQGPEFLTYFQNEAQLDKSGLPSDRFFAERPEGSVSTLKIQRTQQEDSAVYLCASSLTGGGDIQYFGAGTRLSVL.